This T cell receptor beta chain appears in the sequencing data of a study of naive and memory T cell subsets. Overall study results and limits: Naive repertoires, especially CD8, held a few larger clonotypes, possibly memory cells re-expressing CD45RA.

CMV status came from CD4+ T cell IFNgamma after overnight CMV lysate stimulation of fresh PBMCs. Turning to this clonotype: Its target is not known.

Both TRBC1 and TRBC2 were covered by a beta constant-region primer of two equimolar oligonucleotides. Ligated cDNA was amplified by four rounds of PCR with nested alpha and beta constant-region primers and SP2. Via MiXCR, TCRdb re-called the UMI-ligation and nested PCR reads, giving one row per CDR3 protein. In the table there are roughly 97,000 distinct CDR3 sequences, more than 12% of which are singletons. Trimming pared 6 bases from V and 4 bases from J, leaving 9 bases between. The CDR3 runs 12 residues. The germline V gene has CDR1 SGHTA and CDR2 FQGNSA. The receptor was derived from a human donor in good health. The rearrangement links TRBV7-2 to TRBJ1-2; D uncertain. The sequencing input was naive CD8+ T cells from blood. CDR3 DNA sequence: TGTGCCAGCAGGGGAGAAGTCTATGGCTACACCTTC. Translated, it gives CASRGEVYGYTF. The variable domain in full, with the rest retrieved from reference TRBV7-2 and TRBJ1-2, is GAGVSQSPSNKVTEKGKDVELRCDPISGHTALYWYRQSLGQGLEFLIYFQGNSAPDKSGLPSDRFSAERTGGSVSTLTIQRTQQEDSAVYLCASRGEVYGYTFGSGTRLTVV.